This TCR beta chain derives from a study of blood T cell repertoires in COVID-19. Study background: Samples representing acute and convalescent COVID-19 were sourced from the United States, Italy and Spain. The analysed material was cDNA or gDNA that came from T cells, B-cell-depleted T cells, or PBMCs.

Per the authors' pipeline: Reference gene primer amplification in the assay estimated nucleated cell counts. Using immunoSEQ multiplex PCR, the repertoire was profiled, and TCRdb retains in-frame clones only, with some absent. The V and J calls and clone size are taken from that table; D and trimming were inferred from the DNA. Counted here are approximately 60,000 clones, 65% to 85% occurring once; the ten biggest clones make up 6% to 6.5%. Germline V lookup: CDR1 MGHRA, CDR2 YSYEKL. Unmatched junction bases numbered 6, after V lost 1 base and J lost 4 bases. The CDR3 spans 16 residues. The sample holds a few counts of this clone.

This chain joins TRBV4-1 and TRBJ1-2; TRBD1 agrees at 10 bases. The origin of this receptor is a human donor in a cohort sampled during active COVID-19. The specimen sequenced was peripheral blood. CDR3 sequence (DNA): TGCGCCAGCAGCCAAGTACCGGGACAGGGGAGCTATGGCTACACCTTC. Protein product: CASSQVPGQGSYGYTF.